This T cell receptor beta chain derives from a study of blood T cell repertoires in COVID-19. Study in general: Sites in the United States, Italy and Spain provided acute and convalescent COVID-19 samples. Sample material is recorded as cDNA or gDNA derived from T cells, B-cell-depleted T cells, or PBMCs.

Per the study methods: Reference gene primers were amplified, and this amplification served to estimate nucleated cell counts. Generated by immunoSEQ multiplex PCR, the TCRdb table keeps only in-frame clones and is missing some. V and J calls and clone size are copied from that table; D and trimming were computed from the DNA. This sample has about 380,000 clones; roughly 85% occur once, and the top ten carry under 4%. After removal of 5 bases from V and 7 bases from J, the junction contained 3 bases not matched to a gene. CDR3 length: 12 residues. The germline V gene encodes CDR1 SNHLY and CDR2 FYNNEI.

Sequencing was performed on peripheral blood. The sequence was obtained from a woman under 30 with acute or convalescent COVID-19. The rearrangement links TRBV2 to TRBJ1-1; 8 nucleotides agree with TRBD1. Here the CDR3 DNA reads TGTGCCAGCAGTTTCGGACAGGGTGAAGCTTTCTTT. It codes for CASSFGQGEAFF.